What follows are 23 T cell receptor beta chains derived from one specimen sequenced in a study of sequential checkpoint blockade in melanoma. Treatment indicated: randomized to nivolumab then ipilimumab (arm A) or the reverse (arm B). Assay used: immunoSEQ multiplex PCR; TCRdb lists only in-frame clones, some missing. Here the sample spans over 6,000 clones, around 78% being singletons. The source was CD8+ T cells sorted from blood (inferred from file names), collected from a patient given nivolumab and ipilimumab in sequence. These receptors all stem from a human donor with melanoma.

The V gene is TRBV6-5, the J gene TRBJ2-1; tentative D call: TRBD1 (7 bases). CDR3 length equals 13 residues. V gave up 2 bases and J gave up 14 bases, with 16 bases separating them. CDR1 is MNHEY, CDR2 SVGAGI, per germline. DNA of the CDR3: TGTGCCAGCAGTTACGAGGGGGGACAGCTAAAGTTCTTC. This sequence encodes CASSYEGGQLKFF.

The chain combines TRBV27 with TRBJ1-1, with 8 positions matching TRBD1. The V and J ends lost 2 bases and 5 bases, in that order; junction bases with no gene match: 10. The CDR3 runs 16 residues. Germline CDR1 reads MNHEY; CDR2 reads SMNVEV (reference sequence). The CDR3 DNA follows: TGTGCCAGCAGTTTAAGGGGGGCCAGGGGGCTTACTGAAGCTTTCTTT. This codes for CASSLRGARGLTEAFF.

This clone turned up a few times. The CDR3 loop is CATSFGGPTYEQYF. The CDR3 DNA reads TGTGCCACTTCCTTCGGGGGGCCCACCTACGAGCAGTACTTC. The J gene is TRBJ2-7, the V gene TRBV19, with a weak D call TRBD2 (7 bases). V was trimmed by 10 bases and J by 2 bases, leaving 18 bases between them. The CDR3 consists of 14 residues. Germline V gene lookup returns CDR1 LNHDA and CDR2 SQIVND (reference sequence).

The J gene is TRBJ1-2, the V gene TRBV15; D call uncertain. Trimming took off 5 bases at V and 0 bases at J, with 7 bases between the two ends. CDR3 length equals 13 residues. Germline values: CDR1 LNHNV, CDR2 YYDKDF (reference sequence). DNA of the CDR3: TGTGCCACCAGCTCACAGACTAACTATGGCTACACCTTC. Amino acids: CATSSQTNYGYTF.

The V and J genes are TRBV30 and TRBJ1-1, with D hard to call. Trimming pared 0 bases from V and 7 bases from J, leaving 9 bases between. The germline V gene has CDR1 GTSNPN and CDR2 SVGIG (reference sequence). This CDR3 has 12 residues. CDR3 in DNA: TGTGCCTGGAGTGTGGGCTTGAGTGAAGCTTTCTTT. This encodes CAWSVGLSEAFF.

V is TRBV10-2 and J is TRBJ2-7; D gene unclear. The CDR3 is made up of 11 amino acids. Trimming pared 3 bases from V and 6 bases from J, leaving 6 bases between. CDR1 WSHSY and CDR2 SAAADI come from the germline V gene. The CDR3 DNA is TGCGCCAGCAGTGAAATAGCCGAGCAGTACTTC. Translated: CASSEIAEQYF.

The CDR3 DNA is TGTGCCAGCAGTTTAAAGGGTGAAAACAGGGAGAAGACCCAGTACTTC. It is translated as CASSLKGENREKTQYF. The chain combines TRBV27 with TRBJ2-5; D is possibly TRBD1 (6 bases). Deletions cut 2 bases from V and 6 bases from J, with 19 bases between. The CDR3 spans 16 residues. Germline lookup yields CDR1 MNHEY and CDR2 SMNVEV (reference sequence).

This clone counts as medium-sized. The genes are TRBV27 and TRBJ2-1; 8 bases are shared with TRBD1. V was clipped by 7 bases and J by 3 bases; unmatched bases: 14. This CDR3 is built from 17 residues. Germline V lookup: CDR1 MNHEY, CDR2 SMNVEV (reference sequence). The CDR3 DNA sequence: TGTGCCAGCAAGACAGGGGACCCCCTTTTAGGCTACAATGAGCAGTTCTTC. As protein: CASKTGDPLLGYNEQFF.

The CDR3, as DNA: TGCGCCAGCAGCCCCCGGGCTAGCGGTACAGATACGCAGTATTTT. Its translation is CASSPRASGTDTQYF. The V gene is TRBV4-1, the J gene TRBJ2-3, with 7 bases lining up with TRBD2. Looked up from germline, CDR1 is MGHRA and CDR2 is YSYEKL. V dropped 4 bases and J dropped 3; count of bases not matched to a gene: 7. There are 15 residues in the CDR3.

The gene calls are TRBV15 and TRBJ2-7, with 8 positions matching TRBD2. V lost 5 bases to trimming and J lost 3 bases; unmatched junction nucleotides: 6. Germline V gene lookup returns CDR1 LNHNV and CDR2 YYDKDF (reference sequence). The CDR3 length is 14 residues. CDR3 DNA: TGTGCCACCAGCCCGGGACTAGGGGGCTACGAGCAGTACTTC. This gives the protein CATSPGLGGYEQYF.

This chain joins TRBV9 and TRBJ2-2, with a tentative D call TRBD1 (6 bases). Germline V gives CDR1 SGDLS, CDR2 YYNGEE. Trimming cost V 3 bases and J 5 bases, with 14 bases left between them. The CDR3 is made up of 15 amino acids. CDR3 loop: CASSAHRVGTGELFF. CDR3 bases: TGTGCCAGCAGCGCCCACAGGGTGGGGACCGGGGAGCTGTTTTTT.

As DNA, the CDR3 is TGCGCCAGCAGCTTGGGGACAGGGCGGGGCATTCAGTACTTC. This sequence encodes CASSLGTGRGIQYF. This sequence joins TRBV5-1 and TRBJ2-4, with 8 bases aligning to TRBD1. The V gene's germline CDR1 is SGHRS and CDR2 YFSETQ. The junction had 5 bases not matched to a gene; V was cut back by 0 bases and J by 9 bases. This CDR3 has 14 residues.

The rearrangement links TRBV2 to TRBJ2-7; a weak D match, TRBD2 (6 bases). This CDR3 region has 12 residues. The V gene's germline CDR1 is SNHLY and CDR2 FYNNEI. Deletions cut 6 bases from V and 6 bases from J, with 12 bases between. CDR3 DNA: TGTGCCAGCAGGCCCCGGAGGGGCGAGCAGTACTTC. This sequence encodes CASRPRRGEQYF.

CDR3 sequence reads: CASSFFGMDSEAFF. The DNA of the CDR3 is TGTGCCAGCAGCTTCTTCGGGATGGACAGTGAAGCTTTCTTT. The chain combines TRBV5-5 with TRBJ1-1, with D possibly matching TRBD1 (6 bases). Germline V lookup: CDR1 SGHKS, CDR2 YYEKEE (reference sequence). The CDR3 contains 14 residues. The germline V and J ends were trimmed by 2 bases and 7 bases, with 15 bases remaining between them.

The chain employs TRBV6-1 and TRBJ2-7, with D perhaps matching TRBD1 (5 bases). The CDR3 length is 13 residues. V gave up 6 bases and J gave up 3 bases, with 12 bases separating them. The germline V gene has CDR1 MNHNS and CDR2 SASEGT. The CDR3 bases are TGTGCCAGCAGGCAGGGAATCTACTACGAGCAGTACTTC. Translating gives CASRQGIYYEQYF.

V gene TRBV19 combines with J gene TRBJ2-7; 11 positions agree with TRBD2. Germline values: CDR1 LNHDA, CDR2 SQIVND (reference sequence). The CDR3 is 15 amino acids. V gave up 4 bases and J gave up 5 bases; unmatched junction bases: 7. The CDR3, as DNA: TGTGCCAGTAGTACTACTAGCGGGAGCTTAAACGAGCAGTACTTC. As protein: CASSTTSGSLNEQYF.

The chain couples TRBV7-8 to TRBJ1-5; possible D gene TRBD1, 5 bases. The length of the CDR3 is 16 residues. Trimming took 1 base from V and 1 from J, leaving 11 bases between them. CDR1 is SGHVS and CDR2 is FQNEAQ in the germline V gene. CDR3 nucleotides: TGTGCCAGCAGCTTAGGATGGGAGGGGAGCAATCAGCCCCAGCATTTT. This sequence encodes CASSLGWEGSNQPQHF.

The chain is built from TRBV6-1 and TRBJ2-7; D might be TRBD2 (5 bases). This CDR3 has 15 residues. Germline loops: CDR1 MNHNS, CDR2 SASEGT. Trimming took 2 bases from V and 3 from J, leaving 14 bases between them. CDR3 amino acids: CASSEPWASRYEQYF. CDR3 nucleotide sequence: TGTGCCAGCAGTGAACCCTGGGCTAGCCGCTACGAGCAGTACTTC.

The chain is built from TRBV28 and TRBJ1-5; 8 bases are a match to TRBD1. This CDR3 region has 13 residues. V lost 8 bases to trimming and J lost 2 bases; unmatched junction nucleotides: 2. Germline V gives CDR1 MDHEN, CDR2 SYDVKM. This chain's CDR3 is CASHRGGNQPQHF. The CDR3 region has the DNA TGTGCCAGCCACAGGGGGGGCAATCAGCCCCAGCATTTT.

The chain carries TRBV4-2 and TRBJ2-2; D not resolved. This CDR3 has 15 residues. V lost 1 base, J lost 4 bases, and 10 bases lay in between. Looked up from germline, CDR1 is LGHNA and CDR2 is YNFKEQ. The CDR3 nucleotides are TGTGCCAGCAGCCAAGGATTGGAGAGCACCGGGGAGCTGTTTTTT. Amino acid sequence: CASSQGLESTGELFF.

The chain combines TRBV4-1 with TRBJ2-1; no definite D call. The CDR3 spans 15 residues. Germline values: CDR1 MGHRA, CDR2 YSYEKL. V was trimmed by 0 bases and J by 0 bases, leaving 6 bases between them. The CDR3 protein is CASSQDRLSYNEQFF. CDR3 nucleotide sequence: TGCGCCAGCAGCCAAGACCGACTCTCCTACAATGAGCAGTTCTTC.

The gene calls are TRBV5-1 and TRBJ1-6, with 12 bases fitting TRBD1. The V and J ends lost 0 bases and 10 bases, in that order; junction bases with no gene match: 5. The CDR3 is 16 amino acids. Germline assignment: CDR1 SGHRS and CDR2 YFSETQ. CDR3 loop: CASSLVGTGGLSPLHF. The CDR3, as DNA: TGCGCCAGCAGCTTGGTAGGGACAGGGGGCTTATCACCCCTCCACTTT.

The chain is built from TRBV5-6 and TRBJ2-7; TRBD2 might be the D (5 bases). The CDR3 is 14 residues long. Per the germline V gene, CDR1 is SGHDT and CDR2 is YYEEEE. Trimming stripped 1 base from V and 6 bases from J, with 14 bases between. The CDR3 reads CASSLIREVSEQYF. The DNA for the CDR3 is TGTGCCAGCAGCTTGATTCGGGAAGTGAGCGAGCAGTACTTC. Filled out from reference TRBV5-6 and TRBJ2-7, the complete variable domain reads DAGVTQSPTHLIKTRGQQVTLRCSPKSGHDTVSWYQQALGQGPQFIFQYYEEEERQRGNFPDRFSGHQFPNYSSELNVNALLLGDSALYLCASSLIREVSEQYFGPGTRLTVT.